The 30 T cell receptor beta chains reported below all come from one sample, sequenced in a study of shared clonotypes between healthy human individuals. It was CD45RO-negative cells, positively selected for CCR7, that made up naive CD8 cells, with terminally differentiated effector memory CD45RA+ cells excluded. The protocol was immunoSEQ multiplex PCR, while the TCRdb copy is restricted to in-frame clones and leaves out a portion. The sample has about 800,000 clones, 96% seen once; the top ten hold less than 0.3%. The material sequenced was naive CD8+ T cells sorted from blood. Receptors originate from a man younger than 45 in good health.

The genes are TRBV29-1 and TRBJ2-3; 7 bases map to TRBD2. The length of the CDR3 is 16 residues. After removal of 1 base from V and 5 bases from J, the junction contained 12 bases not matched to a gene. Germline CDR1 reads SQVTM; CDR2 reads ANQGSEA. CDR3 DNA: TGCAGCGTTGAAGGTACCCCGTACCCGGGAGGAGATACGCAGTATTTT. It yields the protein CSVEGTPYPGGDTQYF.

This sequence joins TRBV11-2 and TRBJ1-2; TRBD1 agrees at 9 bases. The CDR3 covers 17 residues. Germline V gives CDR1 SGHAT, CDR2 FQNNGV. Unmatched junction bases numbered 12, after V lost 1 base and J lost 6 bases. The CDR3 DNA reads TGTGCCAGCAGCTTAGTTCTTAACTTACGACAGGGGGATGGCTACACCTTC. It translates to CASSLVLNLRQGDGYTF.

The genes are TRBV7-8 and TRBJ1-1, with D tentatively TRBD1 (6 bases). Germline loops: CDR1 SGHVS, CDR2 FQNEAQ. The CDR3 contains 15 residues. Trimming stripped 4 bases from V and 4 bases from J, with 16 bases between. CDR3 region: CASSYSGGALTEAFF. Written as DNA, the CDR3 is TGTGCCAGCAGCTATAGTGGGGGGGCGCTCACTGAAGCTTTCTTT.

This rearrangement joins TRBV4-1 to TRBJ2-7; the D call may be TRBD1 or TRBD2 (5 bases each). This CDR3 has 16 amino acids. V shed 0 bases and J shed 3 bases, with 15 bases lying between them. Germline-derived CDR1 and CDR2 are MGHRA and YSYEKL. The CDR3 bases are TGCGCCAGCAGCCAAGATCCGGGGCAGGCCTACTACGAGCAGTACTTC. The encoded protein is CASSQDPGQAYYEQYF.

This clone was seen a single time. The V gene is TRBV7-9, the J gene TRBJ2-1, with D perhaps being TRBD1 or TRBD2 (5 bases each). Trimming shortened V by 10 bases and J by 8 bases, and 21 bases separated the two germline ends. This CDR3 is built from 14 residues. CDR1 is SEHNR, CDR2 FQNEAQ, per germline (reference sequence). CDR3 bases: TGTGCCACCTCCGGGACCAACCTTTCGCATGAGCAGTTCTTC. Protein: CATSGTNLSHEQFF.

The gene calls are TRBV6-1 and TRBJ2-2; TRBD1 aligns across 8 bases. The V and J ends lost 3 bases and 8 bases, in that order; junction bases with no gene match: 11. The germline CDR1 and CDR2 sequences are MNHNS and SASEGT. This CDR3 contains 16 residues. The CDR3 nucleotides read TGTGCCAGCAGTGACTACAGGGGGTGGGGCAATGGGGAGCTGTTTTTT. Protein sequence: CASSDYRGWGNGELFF.

The V call is TRBV27, the J call TRBJ2-2; no firm D call. The germline V and J ends were trimmed by 2 bases and 8 bases, with 6 bases remaining between them. The CDR3 loop spans 12 amino acids. The V gene's germline CDR1 is MNHEY and CDR2 SMNVEV (reference sequence). The CDR3 sequence: CASSLQLGELFF. In nucleotides, the CDR3 is TGTGCCAGCAGTTTACAGTTAGGGGAGCTGTTTTTT.

The gene calls are TRBV28 and TRBJ1-1, with a possible D match to TRBD1 (6 bases). CDR3 length: 15 residues. V was clipped by 3 bases and J by 5 bases, with 16 bases between them. The germline gives CDR1 MDHEN, CDR2 SYDVKM. DNA of the CDR3: TGTGCCAGCAGTTTTACAGGGAGGTTATGGACTGAAGCTTTCTTT. It yields the protein CASSFTGRLWTEAFF.

On this clone itself: The sample holds other DNA sequences that translate to the same CDR3. The gene calls are TRBV29-1 and TRBJ2-1, with 8 bases fitting TRBD2. The CDR3 runs 13 residues. Germline values: CDR1 SQVTM, CDR2 ANQGSEA. V lost 5 bases and J lost 0; bases outside the gene matches: 0. CDR3 amino acids: CSVSGSSYNEQFF. The CDR3 region has the DNA TGCAGCGTTAGCGGGAGCTCCTACAATGAGCAGTTCTTC.

This chain connects TRBV7-2 to TRBJ2-2, with unresolved D. CDR1 is SGHTA and CDR2 is FQGNSA in the germline V gene. The ends were cut back, 5 bases at V and 7 bases at J, with 11 bases in the middle. This CDR3 spans 13 amino acids. The CDR3 DNA reads TGTGCCAGCAGCCTGAGCCCTGGCGGGGAGCTGTTTTTT. Its translation: CASSLSPGGELFF.

CDR3 residues: CATSHPGQGLFYEQYF. In DNA form, the CDR3 reads TGTGCCACCAGCCACCCTGGGCAGGGGCTCTTCTACGAGCAGTACTTC. V usage is TRBV15 and J usage is TRBJ2-7, with D maybe TRBD1 (6 bases). Germline-derived CDR1 and CDR2 are LNHNV and YYDKDF (reference sequence). Trimming removed 5 bases at V and 3 bases at J, with 20 bases between. CDR3 length: 16 residues.

V usage is TRBV27 and J usage is TRBJ1-1, with D perhaps TRBD1 (5 bases). The CDR3 totals 14 residues. The V gene lost 3 bases and the J gene lost 4 bases, with 12 bases spanning the gap. Germline CDR1 is MNHEY and CDR2 is SMNVEV (reference sequence). CDR3 nucleotides: TGTGCCAGCAGTTTTGGCAGGGATGGCACTGAAGCTTTCTTT. It yields the protein CASSFGRDGTEAFF.

The CDR3 bases are TGTGCCAGCAGTCGAGACAGGGAAGTCTACGAGCAGTACTTC. Its protein is CASSRDREVYEQYF. V is TRBV27 and J is TRBJ2-7, with 7 positions matching TRBD1. The CDR3 is 14 amino acids. J was trimmed by 3 bases and V by 5 bases; bases with no gene match: 7. Germline V gene lookup returns CDR1 MNHEY and CDR2 SMNVEV (reference sequence).

The V gene is TRBV15, the J gene TRBJ2-5; D gene ambiguous. V was trimmed by 0 bases and J by 5 bases, leaving 4 bases between them. The CDR3 is 12 residues long. Germline V gives CDR1 LNHNV, CDR2 YYDKDF (reference sequence). The CDR3 spells CATSRDPETQYF. In nucleotides, the CDR3 is TGTGCCACCAGCAGAGATCCGGAGACCCAGTACTTC.

Comments on this clone: Different DNA sequences within this sample yield the same CDR3. J is TRBJ2-5 and V is TRBV6-5, with D unclear. The CDR3 has 13 residues. V lost 2 bases and J 4 bases, leaving 8 bases between the germline ends. Germline-derived CDR1 and CDR2 are MNHEY and SVGAGI. The CDR3 DNA reads TGTGCCAGCAGTTACCTGGGCGGAGAGACCCAGTACTTC. It translates to CASSYLGGETQYF.

This clone was detected once. This sequence joins TRBV27 and TRBJ2-2; 14 bases line up with TRBD2. Germline V lookup: CDR1 MNHEY, CDR2 SMNVEV (reference sequence). The CDR3 is 16 amino acids. V was clipped by 3 bases and J by 5 bases; unmatched bases: 2. For the CDR3, the DNA is TGTGCCAGCAGTTTGTGGACTAGCGGGAGGACCGGGGAGCTGTTTTTT. It yields the protein CASSLWTSGRTGELFF.

The chain links TRBV7-9 to TRBJ2-7, with D maybe TRBD2 (5 bases). The CDR3 spans 16 residues. Trimming left V 5 bases short and J 6 bases short, with 23 bases between. Germline CDR1 is SEHNR and CDR2 is FQNEAQ (reference sequence). The CDR3 coding sequence is TGTGCCAGCAGCCCCGAGGGCTTTAAGAGTATAAGCGAGCAGTACTTC. This gives the protein CASSPEGFKSISEQYF.

This clone was picked up one time. The rearrangement links TRBV11-2 to TRBJ1-2, with TRBD1 matching over 8 bases. Trimming cost V 10 bases and J 2 bases; bases outside gene matches: 18. This CDR3 has 17 amino acids. Looked up from germline, CDR1 is SGHAT and CDR2 is FQNNGV. Written as DNA, the CDR3 is TGTGCCACCGAAATCCCCGGACAGGGTCCTCCAAACTATGGCTACACCTTC. The encoded protein is CATEIPGQGPPNYGYTF.

The chain uses TRBV7-8 and TRBJ2-6; the D is unclear. V lost 7 bases and J lost 0, with 7 bases in between. This CDR3 contains 14 residues. The V gene's germline CDR1 is SGHVS and CDR2 FQNEAQ. The CDR3 region has the DNA TGTGCCAGCACCGGAAACTCTGGGGCCAACGTCCTGACTTTC. Translated: CASTGNSGANVLTF.

The rearrangement uses TRBV6-4 and TRBJ2-1, with 10 bases identical to TRBD1. The CDR3 loop spans 18 amino acids. CDR1 and CDR2 from the germline V gene are MRHNA and SNTAGT. Trimming cost V 7 bases and J 2 bases; bases outside gene matches: 14. CDR3: CASIGWDRGPSAYNEQFF. The CDR3 DNA reads TGTGCCAGCATTGGATGGGACAGGGGCCCCAGCGCCTACAATGAGCAGTTCTTC.

The V call is TRBV4-1, the J call TRBJ2-2, with D unclear. The germline CDR1 and CDR2 sequences are MGHRA and YSYEKL. V shed 4 bases and J shed 1 base, with 7 bases lying between them. This CDR3 region has 14 residues. The CDR3 loop is CASSPLMNTGELFF. The CDR3 DNA sequence: TGCGCCAGCAGCCCACTGATGAACACCGGGGAGCTGTTTTTT.

The chain has TRBV7-9 and TRBJ2-1; 7 bases are shared with TRBD2. Germline trimming cut 1 base from V and 0 bases from J; bases unmatched to any gene: 3. Germline values: CDR1 SEHNR, CDR2 FQNEAQ (reference sequence). This CDR3 has 16 residues. The DNA of the CDR3 is TGTGCCAGCAGCTTAGTGGCTAGCGGCTCCTACAATGAGCAGTTCTTC. As protein: CASSLVASGSYNEQFF.

This clone was detected once. The V gene is TRBV7-6, the J gene TRBJ2-3; possible D gene TRBD1, 6 bases. CDR3 length: 17 amino acids. Germline lookup yields CDR1 SGHVS and CDR2 FNYEAQ. V was shortened by 1 base and J by 4 bases, with 18 bases between the two germline ends. In nucleotides, the CDR3 is TGTGCCAGCAGCTTAGATGTCCCAGGGGCCCGGGCAGATACGCAGTATTTT. Protein sequence: CASSLDVPGARADTQYF.

The V call is TRBV4-1, the J call TRBJ2-2; 7 bases agree with TRBD2. The CDR3 has 16 residues. V lost 4 bases and J lost 5; bases outside the gene matches: 10. The germline V gene encodes CDR1 MGHRA and CDR2 YSYEKL. In DNA form, the CDR3 reads TGCGCCAGCAGCCCCTTGGGCGCGGGAGTAACCGGGGAGCTGTTTTTT. It is translated as CASSPLGAGVTGELFF.

This clone has more than one count but fewer than ten. A much larger clone differs by one base, so this may be a read error. The V call is TRBV14, the J call TRBJ2-7; D not resolved. Trimming took off 5 bases at V and 0 bases at J, with 5 bases between the two ends. Germline CDR1 is SGHDN and CDR2 is FVKESK. CDR3 size: 12 residues. The CDR3 here is CASSSGSYEQYF. CDR3 nucleotide sequence: TGTGCCAGCAGCTCCGGCTCCTACGAGCAGTACTTC. The full variable domain, with the rest looked up from reference TRBV14 and TRBJ2-7, is EAGVTQFPSHSVIEKGQTVTLRCDPISGHDNLYWYRRVMGKEIKFLLHFVKESKQDESGMPNNRFLAERTGGTYSTLKVQPAELEDSGVYFCASSSGSYEQYFGPGTRLTVT.

The CDR3 DNA sequence: TGTGCCAGCAGTGACCGTCAGTCCTTCCCGAGGGAAAAACTGTTTTTT. Encoded protein: CASSDRQSFPREKLFF. V is TRBV27 and J is TRBJ1-4; D unclear. The CDR3 spans 16 residues. CDR1 and CDR2 from the germline V gene are MNHEY and SMNVEV (reference sequence). Trimming removed 5 bases at V and 8 bases at J, with 21 bases between.

The chain combines TRBV7-9 with TRBJ2-1; D uncertain. Germline CDR1 and CDR2: SEHNR and FQNEAQ (reference sequence). Trimming took 3 bases from V and 7 from J, leaving 16 bases between them. CDR3 length equals 15 residues. The CDR3 nucleotides read TGTGCCAGCAGCTTGGCCGCGGCCGCAGGAAATGAGCAGTTCTTC. Protein: CASSLAAAAGNEQFF.

The V gene is TRBV7-2, the J gene TRBJ1-5, with 10 positions matching TRBD1. The CDR3 totals 19 residues. From germline, CDR1 is SGHTA and CDR2 FQGNSA. V lost 2 bases to trimming and J lost 6 bases; unmatched junction nucleotides: 16. The CDR3 is CASSLHHGTGAIAGQPQHF. CDR3 sequence (DNA): TGTGCCAGCAGCTTACATCACGGGACAGGGGCGATCGCTGGTCAGCCCCAGCATTTT.

This clone was picked up one time. The rearrangement uses TRBV7-9 and TRBJ1-1; the D gene is possibly TRBD1 (5 bases). V lost 5 bases and J lost 0, with 13 bases in between. The CDR3 is 15 residues long. Germline CDR1 and CDR2: SEHNR and FQNEAQ (reference sequence). The CDR3 loop reads CASSPWGSMNTEAFF. CDR3 in DNA: TGTGCCAGCAGCCCCTGGGGGAGCATGAACACTGAAGCTTTCTTT.

The chain joins TRBV5-6 to TRBJ2-7, with TRBD2 identical over 10 bases. The CDR3 spans 14 residues. The trim removed 3 bases at V and 4 bases at J, leaving 4 bases unmatched. Germline values: CDR1 SGHDT, CDR2 YYEEEE. CDR3 residues: CASSSGLAVYEQYF. CDR3 coding DNA: TGTGCCAGCAGCTCTGGACTAGCGGTATACGAGCAGTACTTC.